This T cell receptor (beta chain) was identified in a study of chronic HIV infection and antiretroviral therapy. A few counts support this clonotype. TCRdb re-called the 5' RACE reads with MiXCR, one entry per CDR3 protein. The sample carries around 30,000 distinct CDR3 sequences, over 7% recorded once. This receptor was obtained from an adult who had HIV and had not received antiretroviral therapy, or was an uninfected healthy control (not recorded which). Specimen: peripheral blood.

The CDR3 region is CASSATATNEKLFF. CDR3 bases: TGTGCCAGCAGTGCCACCGCAACTAATGAAAAACTGTTTTTT. This chain uses TRBV2 with TRBJ1-4, with unresolved D. The CDR3 covers 14 residues. Trimming removed 4 bases at V and 0 bases at J, with 6 bases between. The germline V gene has CDR1 SNHLY and CDR2 FYNNEI. Supplemented by reference TRBV2 and TRBJ1-4, the full variable domain reads EPEVTQTPSHQVTQMGQEVILRCVPISNHLYFYWYRQILGQKVEFLVSFYNNEISEKSEIFDDQFSVERPDGSNFTLKIRSTKLEDSAMYFCASSATATNEKLFFGSGTQLSVL.